This T cell receptor (beta chain) was identified in a study of control samples from healthy donors and cancer patients. Assay: immunoSEQ multiplex PCR; the TCRdb copy retains only in-frame clones and omits some. Altogether 20,000 to 30,000 clones are present, 65% to 90% being singletons, with the ten largest covering about 6.9%. This clone appeared a single time. The sample was PBMCs. The sequence was obtained from a woman aged 60-70 years with head and neck cancer.

The CDR3 region is CASIMGVNTEAFF. Here the CDR3 DNA reads TGTGCCAGCATCATGGGGGTAAACACTGAAGCTTTCTTT. The J gene is TRBJ1-1, the V gene TRBV12-3 or TRBV12-4; maybe TRBD1 (5 bases). V gave up 7 bases and J gave up 2 bases, with 11 bases separating them. This CDR3 comprises 13 residues.